Below, 9 T cell receptor beta chains from the same sample are listed, as sequenced in a study of T cell changes during pregnancy in multiple sclerosis. Sequencing used immunoSEQ multiplex PCR; TCRdb keeps in-frame clones, though not all of them. This table has 35,000 to 50,000 clones, around nine tenths appearing once. The sample in question was CD8+ T cells from peripheral blood mononuclear cells, obtained in the third trimester of pregnancy. The source is a female donor with multiple sclerosis, enrolled in a pregnancy study.

The chain employs TRBV5-8 and TRBJ1-2; D is unclear. This CDR3 contains 12 residues. Trimming cost V 7 bases and J 5 bases, with 12 bases left between them. Germline CDR1 and CDR2: SGHTS and YDEGEE. The CDR3 DNA sequence: TGTGCCAGCCGGAGGTGGTCGTATGGCTACACCTTC. This sequence encodes CASRRWSYGYTF.

This rearrangement joins TRBV10-1 to TRBJ2-7, with 15 positions matching TRBD2. Germline lookup yields CDR1 WNHNN and CDR2 SYGVQD (reference sequence). The CDR3 runs 16 residues. V lost 7 bases and J lost 2; bases outside the gene matches: 6. As DNA, the CDR3 is TGCGCCAGCACAGGACTAGCGGGAGGGTACCCCTACGAGCAGTACTTC. Residues: CASTGLAGGYPYEQYF.

The rearrangement links TRBV5-5 to TRBJ2-7; perhaps TRBD2 as D (6 bases). Deletions cut 4 bases from V and 7 bases from J, with 9 bases between. The CDR3 length is 11 residues. Germline V gene sequence: CDR1 SGHKS, CDR2 YYEKEE (reference sequence). As DNA, the CDR3 is TGTGCCAGCAGCCACAGCGGGGAGCAGTACTTC. It translates to CASSHSGEQYF.

About this clone: Germline and junction disagree at one end, which may indicate a read error. The sample contains more than one DNA sequence encoding this CDR3. The CDR3: CASSYNDYTSYNEQFF. CDR3 DNA: TGTGCTAGCAGTTACAACGACTATACCTCCTACAATGAGCAGTTCTTC. The chain links TRBV6-5 to TRBJ2-1, with D possibly being TRBD2 (5 bases). Germline loops: CDR1 MNHEY, CDR2 SVGAGI. The CDR3 has 16 amino acids.

This sequence joins TRBV5-6 and TRBJ1-6; D is perhaps TRBD1 (6 bases). V was cut by 1 base and J by 10 bases, with 12 bases left in between. The germline CDR1 and CDR2 sequences are SGHDT and YYEEEE. This CDR3 is 14 amino acids long. The CDR3 region has the DNA TGTGCCAGCAGCTTGACAGGGAAGTACTCACCCCTCCACTTT. It specifies CASSLTGKYSPLHF.

This chain joins TRBV2 and TRBJ2-1; D perhaps matches TRBD2 (5 bases). Looked up from germline, CDR1 is SNHLY and CDR2 is FYNNEI. CDR3 size: 13 residues. Trimming took 7 bases from V and 6 from J, leaving 13 bases between them. CDR3 region: CASKGPAANEQFF. Here the CDR3 DNA reads TGTGCCAGCAAAGGCCCAGCGGCCAATGAGCAGTTCTTC.

The rearrangement links TRBV5-6 to TRBJ2-1; D is unresolved. Germline V gene sequence: CDR1 SGHDT, CDR2 YYEEEE. CDR3 length equals 13 residues. Trimming took 3 bases from V and 9 from J, leaving 13 bases between them. The CDR3, as DNA: TGTGCCAGCAGCTCTCCCCCAACGGGTGAGCAGTTCTTC. Amino acids: CASSSPPTGEQFF.

The chain joins TRBV7-9 to TRBJ1-1, with TRBD1 matching over 7 bases. CDR1 SEHNR and CDR2 FQNEAQ come from the germline V gene (reference sequence). The CDR3 consists of 16 residues. The V segment lost 5 bases and the J segment 1 base; nucleotides outside the gene matches: 10. The CDR3: CASSTIQGPWNTEAFF. The CDR3 bases are TGTGCCAGCAGCACTATACAGGGGCCATGGAACACTGAAGCTTTCTTT.

CDR3 DNA: TGTGCCTGGACAGTGAACACCGGGGAGCTGTTTTTT. Amino acid sequence: CAWTVNTGELFF. The genes are TRBV30 and TRBJ2-2; unclear D gene. V shed 4 bases and J shed 1 base, with 4 bases lying between them. The germline V gene encodes CDR1 GTSNPN and CDR2 SVGIG (reference sequence). This CDR3 is built from 12 residues.